Presented here are 14 T cell receptor beta chains from one specimen sequenced in a study of blood T cell repertoires in COVID-19. Some clones are missing from TCRdb's copy, which holds only in-frame ones; the method was immunoSEQ multiplex PCR. The sample includes around 78,000 clones, roughly 88% of them seen just once. Sequencing used peripheral blood. Every receptor here comes from a human donor in a cohort sampled during active COVID-19.

This rearrangement joins TRBV30 to TRBJ1-2; D is unclear. CDR1 and CDR2 (germline): GTSNPN, SVGIG (reference sequence). Trimming cost V 0 bases and J 8 bases, with 10 bases left between them. The CDR3 length is 12 residues. CDR3 coding DNA: TGTGCCTGGAGTGTAGAAATCGGGGGCTACACCTTC. Encoded protein: CAWSVEIGGYTF.

This clone has just one count. The rearrangement uses TRBV7-2 and TRBJ2-2; a weak D match, TRBD2 (5 bases). Looked up from germline, CDR1 is SGHTA and CDR2 is FQGNSA. The CDR3 is 14 residues long. V was cut by 7 bases and J by 4 bases, with 13 bases left in between. The CDR3 DNA reads TGTGCCAGCACGGCCCTTGGGAGCACCGGGGAGCTGTTTTTT. It yields the protein CASTALGSTGELFF.

The rearrangement joins TRBV3-1 (or the pseudogene TRBV3-2) to TRBJ2-3; 14 bases are a match to TRBD2. The CDR3 has 16 residues. Looked up from germline, CDR1 is LGHDT and CDR2 is YNNKEL (reference sequence). The V gene end was trimmed by 5 bases and the J gene end by 3 bases; junction bases not matched to a gene: 4. CDR3 nucleotides: TGTGCCAGCAGCGCGGGACTAGCGGGGGCGACAGATACGCAGTATTTT. It translates to CASSAGLAGATDTQYF.

The chain combines TRBV10-3 with TRBJ2-5, with 10 nucleotides matching TRBD1. This CDR3 is 17 amino acids long. The V segment lost 2 bases and the J segment 1 base; nucleotides outside the gene matches: 7. CDR1 ENHRY and CDR2 SYGVKD come from the germline V gene. For the CDR3, the DNA is TGTGCCATCAGTGAGACCGGGACAGGGGCTATCCAAGAGACCCAGTACTTC. Translated, it gives CAISETGTGAIQETQYF.

This chain connects TRBV27 to TRBJ2-2; 7 bases fit TRBD1. The CDR3 loop spans 17 amino acids. The germline V gene encodes CDR1 MNHEY and CDR2 SMNVEV (reference sequence). The V gene end was trimmed by 5 bases and the J gene end by 6 bases; junction bases not matched to a gene: 15. This chain's CDR3 is CASSRATGTLIAGELFF. CDR3 coding DNA: TGTGCCAGCAGTCGAGCGACAGGGACCCTGATCGCCGGGGAGCTGTTTTTT.

This clone has just a few counts. The genes are TRBV5-6 and TRBJ2-2; D is unclear. CDR1 is SGHDT, CDR2 YYEEEE, per germline. Trimming shortened V by 7 bases and J by 3 bases, and 13 bases separated the two germline ends. The CDR3 has 14 residues. CDR3 in DNA: TGTGCCAGCGCCGAAGCAATGCACACCGGGGAGCTGTTTTTT. It translates to CASAEAMHTGELFF. The whole variable domain, filled in from reference TRBV5-6 and TRBJ2-2, reads DAGVTQSPTHLIKTRGQQVTLRCSPKSGHDTVSWYQQALGQGPQFIFQYYEEEERQRGNFPDRFSGHQFPNYSSELNVNALLLGDSALYLCASAEAMHTGELFFGEGSRLTVL.

J is TRBJ2-1 and V is TRBV20-1, with D possibly matching TRBD2 (5 bases). The CDR3 sequence is 13 residues long. V was clipped by 3 bases and J by 9 bases, with 15 bases between them. Looked up from germline, CDR1 is DFQATT and CDR2 is SNEGSKA (reference sequence). The CDR3 sequence: CSASRIGLGEQFF. CDR3 DNA sequence: TGCAGTGCTAGTAGGATAGGACTCGGTGAGCAGTTCTTC.

CDR3 amino acids: CASSATDYGYTF. The CDR3 bases are TGTGCCAGCAGTGCGACAGACTATGGCTACACCTTC. The chain links TRBV5-4 to TRBJ1-2; tentatively, D is TRBD1 (5 bases). Trimming shortened V by 5 bases and J by 3 bases, and 8 bases separated the two germline ends. In germline, CDR1 is SGHNT, CDR2 YYREEE (reference sequence). The CDR3 loop spans 12 amino acids.

The chain joins TRBV2 to TRBJ2-1; 10 bases are a match to TRBD2. The J segment lost 8 bases and the V segment lost 5 bases, leaving 9 bases of the junction unmatched. This CDR3 is 15 amino acids long. Germline CDR1 and CDR2: SNHLY and FYNNEI. The CDR3 DNA sequence: TGTGCCAGCAGTTTAAAGGTACTAGCGGGGTATGAGCAGTTCTTC. Protein product: CASSLKVLAGYEQFF.

The chain combines TRBV5-1 with TRBJ2-7, with D possibly being TRBD2 (6 bases). The germline V and J ends were trimmed by 0 bases and 0 bases, with 10 bases remaining between them. CDR3 length equals 15 residues. Per germline, CDR1 SGHRS and CDR2 YFSETQ. In nucleotides, the CDR3 is TGCGCCAGCAGCTTGGCCGGGGGAACCTCCTACGAGCAGTACTTC. It is translated as CASSLAGGTSYEQYF.

This clone was counted a few times. The rearrangement uses TRBV28 and TRBJ1-2; no clear D gene. The CDR3 covers 12 residues. CDR1 is MDHEN, CDR2 SYDVKM, per germline. Trimming pared 6 bases from V and 2 bases from J, leaving 7 bases between. The CDR3 spells CASRQLNYGYTF. CDR3 DNA sequence: TGTGCCAGCAGGCAACTAAACTATGGCTACACCTTC.

V gene TRBV7-3 combines with J gene TRBJ2-2; D is uncertain. The V end lost 6 bases, the J end lost 5 bases, and 7 bases lay between the germline ends. Germline CDR1 SGHTA, CDR2 FQGTGA. The CDR3 has 12 amino acids. In DNA, the CDR3 is TGTGCCAGCAGTAATTTAACCGGGGAGCTGTTTTTT. This translates into CASSNLTGELFF.

The chain combines TRBV5-1 with TRBJ2-1, with 12 bases fitting TRBD2. The CDR3 has 15 amino acids. Germline trimming cut 2 bases from V and 8 bases from J; bases unmatched to any gene: 5. Germline-derived CDR1 and CDR2 are SGHRS and YFSETQ. CDR3 loop: CASSLLAGGGDEQFF. Here the CDR3 DNA reads TGCGCCAGCAGCTTACTAGCGGGAGGAGGTGATGAGCAGTTCTTC.

The chain employs TRBV3-1 (or the pseudogene TRBV3-2) and TRBJ2-3; TRBD2 might be the D (6 bases). Germline CDR1 and CDR2: LGHDT and YNNKEL (reference sequence). The V and J ends lost 4 bases and 4 bases respectively, with 18 bases between them. This CDR3 has 16 residues. The CDR3 reads CASSPIRPGAPDTQYF. In DNA, the CDR3 is TGTGCCAGCAGCCCAATACGCCCGGGAGCCCCAGATACGCAGTATTTT.